This T cell receptor beta chain was sequenced for a study of blood T cell repertoires in COVID-19. Study-wide context: Both acute and convalescent COVID-19 samples were obtained from the United States, Italy and Spain. Sample material is recorded as cDNA or gDNA derived from T cells, B-cell-depleted T cells, or PBMCs.

How the authors handled the data: Reference gene primers were amplified, and this amplification served to estimate nucleated cell counts. Data came from immunoSEQ multiplex PCR; TCRdb stores just in-frame clones and leaves some out. V and J calls and clone size are as listed in that table; D and trimming were resolved from the DNA. This sample carries about 120,000 clones, around nine tenths of them seen once, and the ten largest clones take about 2%. The CDR3 sequence is 12 residues long. Germline V gives CDR1 WNHNN, CDR2 SYGVQD (reference sequence). V lost 9 bases and J lost 4, with 12 bases in between.

The clonotype was recovered from a woman aged 45-65 years with acute or convalescent COVID-19. V is TRBV10-1 and J is TRBJ1-2, with TRBD1 as a possible D gene (6 bases). The sample was peripheral blood. The CDR3 DNA is TGCGCCAGATCAGGGGAAGGCTATGGCTACACCTTC. Its translation is CARSGEGYGYTF.